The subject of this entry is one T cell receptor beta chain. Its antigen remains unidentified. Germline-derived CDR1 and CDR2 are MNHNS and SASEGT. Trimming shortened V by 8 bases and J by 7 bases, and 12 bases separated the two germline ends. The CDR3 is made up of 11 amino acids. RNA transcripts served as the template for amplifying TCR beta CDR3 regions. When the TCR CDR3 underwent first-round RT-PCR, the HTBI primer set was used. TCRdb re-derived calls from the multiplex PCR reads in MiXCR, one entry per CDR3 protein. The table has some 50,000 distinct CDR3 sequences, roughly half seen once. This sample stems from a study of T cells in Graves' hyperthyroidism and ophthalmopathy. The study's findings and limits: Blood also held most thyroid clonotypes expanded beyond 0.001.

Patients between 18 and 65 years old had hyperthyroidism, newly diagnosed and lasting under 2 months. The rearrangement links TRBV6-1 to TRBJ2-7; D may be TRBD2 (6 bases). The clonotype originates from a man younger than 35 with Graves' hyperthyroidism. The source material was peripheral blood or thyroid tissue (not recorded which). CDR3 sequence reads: CASRGALEQYF. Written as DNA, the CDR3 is TGTGCCAGCCGCGGGGCCTTGGAGCAGTACTTC.